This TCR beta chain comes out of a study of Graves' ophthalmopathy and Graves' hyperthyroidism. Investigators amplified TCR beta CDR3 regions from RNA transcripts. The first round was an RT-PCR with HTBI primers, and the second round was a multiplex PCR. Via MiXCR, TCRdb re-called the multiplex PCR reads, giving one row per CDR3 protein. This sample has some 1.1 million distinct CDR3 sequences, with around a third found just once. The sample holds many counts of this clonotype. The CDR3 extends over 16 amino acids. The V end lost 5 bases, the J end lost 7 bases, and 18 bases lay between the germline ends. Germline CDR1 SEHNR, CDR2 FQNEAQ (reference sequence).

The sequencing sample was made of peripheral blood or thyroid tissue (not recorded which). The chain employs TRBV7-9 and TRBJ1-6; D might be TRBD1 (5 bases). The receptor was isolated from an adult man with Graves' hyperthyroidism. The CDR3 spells CASSILGTGLNSPLHF. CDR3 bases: TGTGCCAGCAGCATTCTCGGGACGGGCCTCAATTCACCCCTCCACTTT.